This passage covers 6 T cell receptor beta chains from one sample sequenced in a study of brain T cells in children with intractable seizures. Sequencing was performed with immunoSEQ multiplex PCR; in TCRdb, only in-frame clones are kept and a portion is missing. The repertoire consists of 7,500 to 9,500 clones, with 69% occurring once and the leading ten covering less than 20%. Sequencing was limited to surgery cases with top T cell transcript signatures in brain tissue. Sequenced material: resected brain tissue, taken at surgery. These receptors came from a girl aged 2 to 9 with tuberous sclerosis and intractable seizures.

The chain joins TRBV19 to TRBJ2-1; D remains unclear. In germline, CDR1 is LNHDA, CDR2 SQIVND (reference sequence). The CDR3 is 12 residues long. The V gene lost 6 bases and the J gene lost 7 bases, with 10 bases spanning the gap. In DNA, the CDR3 is TGTGCCAGTAGGGGAACAACAAATGAGCAGTTCTTC. Protein product: CASRGTTNEQFF.

This chain joins TRBV6-4 and TRBJ1-2; 8 nucleotides match TRBD1. CDR3 length: 13 residues. Germline CDR1 MRHNA, CDR2 SNTAGT. Losses at the gene ends were 2 bases for V and 4 bases for J; bases not matched to a gene: 0. The CDR3 DNA is TGTGCCAGCAGTGACACAGGGGGCTATGGCTACACCTTC. This encodes CASSDTGGYGYTF.

V is TRBV5-6 and J is TRBJ2-5; the D gene is possibly TRBD1 (6 bases). Germline CDR1 and CDR2: SGHDT and YYEEEE. Trimming left V 4 bases short and J 1 base short, with 11 bases between. This CDR3 contains 14 residues. The CDR3 nucleotides are TGTGCCAGCAGCCAACAGGGTGTCCAAGAGACCCAGTACTTC. This encodes CASSQQGVQETQYF.

V gene TRBV2 combines with J gene TRBJ2-3; D possibly uses TRBD1 or TRBD2 (5 bases each). The V gene's germline CDR1 is SNHLY and CDR2 FYNNEI. The CDR3 runs 14 residues. V gave up 2 bases and J gave up 5 bases, with 11 bases separating them. The CDR3 here is CASSEMGVRDTQYF. The CDR3 coding sequence is TGTGCCAGCAGTGAAATGGGGGTGAGAGATACGCAGTATTTT.

This chain joins TRBV5-6 and TRBJ2-7; 8 bases are a match to TRBD2. CDR1 and CDR2 from the germline V gene are SGHDT and YYEEEE. V was pared by 0 bases and J by 3 bases, with 8 bases of the junction left unmatched. The CDR3 covers 16 residues. The CDR3 sequence is CASSLGTSNLGYEQYF. The CDR3 DNA follows: TGTGCCAGCAGCTTGGGGACTAGCAATTTGGGCTACGAGCAGTACTTC.

The chain couples TRBV5-1 to TRBJ2-7; D call uncertain. Trimming removed 0 bases at V and 2 bases at J, with 12 bases between. There are 15 residues in the CDR3. Germline-derived CDR1 and CDR2 are SGHRS and YFSETQ. CDR3 in DNA: TGCGCCAGCAGCTTGGAGGTGGTCAGACCCTACGAGCAGTACGTC. Translating it yields CASSLEVVRPYEQYV.